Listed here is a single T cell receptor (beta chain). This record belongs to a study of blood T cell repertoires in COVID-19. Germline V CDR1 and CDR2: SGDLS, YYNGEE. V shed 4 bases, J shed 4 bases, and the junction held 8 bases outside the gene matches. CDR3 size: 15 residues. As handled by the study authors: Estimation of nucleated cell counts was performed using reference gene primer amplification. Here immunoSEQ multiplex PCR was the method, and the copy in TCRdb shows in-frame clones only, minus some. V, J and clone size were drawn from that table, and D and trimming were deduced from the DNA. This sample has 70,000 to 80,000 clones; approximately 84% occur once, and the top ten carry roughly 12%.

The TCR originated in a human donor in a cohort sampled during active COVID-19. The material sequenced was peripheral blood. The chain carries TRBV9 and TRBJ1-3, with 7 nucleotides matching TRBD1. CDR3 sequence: CASSKGAYHGNTIYF. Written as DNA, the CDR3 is TGTGCCAGCAGCAAGGGGGCTTACCACGGAAACACCATATATTTT.